This T cell receptor (beta chain) was retrieved from a study of T cell responses to AZD1222 COVID-19 vaccine. Germline CDR1 reads SNHLY; CDR2 reads FYNNEI. V was pared by 0 bases and J by 0 bases, with 13 bases between. The CDR3 spans 17 residues. Sequencing was performed with immunoSEQ multiplex PCR; in TCRdb, only in-frame clones are kept and a portion is missing. Of approximately 65,000 clones in the sample, about 90% were seen once. The material was peripheral blood, obtained on day 0 of AZD1222 vaccination. This TCR came from an adult in good health. The chain recombines TRBV2 with TRBJ2-3, with D possibly being TRBD1 or TRBD2 (5 bases each). In nucleotides, the CDR3 is TGTGCCAGCAGTGAAGCGCAAGGGACGTCTAGCACAGATACGCAGTATTTT. It is translated as CASSEAQGTSSTDTQYF.